The next 10 T cell receptor beta chains were all read from a single sample in a study of T cells after yellow fever vaccination. Each CDR3 protein gets one entry after TCRdb re-called the 5' RACE reads with MiXCR. The table records around 590,000 distinct CDR3 sequences, about 12% of them present only once. The specimen comprised PBMCs, sampled on the day of the yellow fever booster vaccination. Every receptor here comes from a man younger than 40 who received the YFV17D yellow fever vaccine.

V usage is TRBV14 and J usage is TRBJ2-1; 7 bases map to TRBD2. Germline assignment: CDR1 SGHDN and CDR2 FVKESK. This CDR3 contains 15 residues. The junction had 11 bases not matched to a gene; V was cut back by 4 bases and J by 8 bases. CDR3 amino acids: CASSLFSTSDDEQFF. The CDR3 DNA reads TGTGCCAGCAGCCTATTCTCCACTAGCGATGATGAGCAGTTCTTC.

The rearrangement joins TRBV7-8 to TRBJ2-5; D is undetermined. With 5 bases removed from V and 5 bases from J, the gap between germline ends came to 9 bases. This CDR3 is 12 amino acids long. From germline, CDR1 is SGHVS and CDR2 FQNEAQ. The CDR3 sequence: CASSPAAETQYF. CDR3 bases: TGTGCCAGCAGCCCAGCTGCGGAGACCCAGTACTTC.

V and J are TRBV6-2 or TRBV6-3 and TRBJ2-3, with 10 positions matching TRBD2. This CDR3 spans 16 amino acids. Germline V lookup: CDR1 MNHEY, CDR2 SVGEGT. The J segment lost 0 bases and the V segment lost 4 bases, leaving 4 bases of the junction unmatched. Written as DNA, the CDR3 is TGTGCCAGCAGTTTGGGACTAGCGCCTAGCACAGATACGCAGTATTTT. Protein product: CASSLGLAPSTDTQYF.

This clonotype was seen only a few times. This chain connects TRBV20-1 to TRBJ1-4; 7 bases are a match to TRBD1. V lost 5 bases to trimming and J lost 7 bases; unmatched junction nucleotides: 7. Germline CDR1 is DFQATT and CDR2 is SNEGSKA (reference sequence). This CDR3 has 13 residues. The CDR3 loop is CSAPRAGGEKLFF. The CDR3 DNA is TGCAGTGCTCCCAGGGCAGGGGGTGAAAAACTGTTTTTT.

This clonotype was detected a few times. The chain is built from TRBV10-3 and TRBJ2-2; possible D gene TRBD2, 6 bases. The V end lost 8 bases, the J end lost 5 bases, and 6 bases lay between the germline ends. Per germline, CDR1 ENHRY and CDR2 SYGVKD. The CDR3 contains 11 residues. For the CDR3, the DNA is TGTGCCATCGGACTAACCGGGGAGCTGTTTTTT. Translation: CAIGLTGELFF.

The chain recombines TRBV2 with TRBJ2-2; weak D call: TRBD1 (5 bases). The CDR3 is 14 residues long. The V gene's germline CDR1 is SNHLY and CDR2 FYNNEI. The V gene lost 6 bases and the J gene lost 9 bases, with 17 bases spanning the gap. CDR3 in DNA: TGTGCCAGCAGGACCTTGGTGTCAGGGAGGGAGCTGTTTTTT. Translating it yields CASRTLVSGRELFF.

This clonotype occurred many times. The J gene is TRBJ2-7, the V gene TRBV3-1; D call uncertain. This CDR3 is built from 15 residues. The V and J ends lost 1 base and 0 bases respectively, with 10 bases between them. Germline V gene data show CDR1 as LGHDT and CDR2 as YNNKEL (reference sequence). In nucleotides, the CDR3 is TGTGCCAGCAGCCAAGTTGGGCAAAGCTCCTACGAGCAGTACTTC. Amino acid sequence: CASSQVGQSSYEQYF.

V and J are TRBV10-3 and TRBJ2-3, with 9 bases lining up with TRBD2. After removal of 7 bases from V and 0 bases from J, the junction contained 8 bases not matched to a gene. Germline loops: CDR1 ENHRY, CDR2 SYGVKD. The CDR3 consists of 16 residues. The CDR3 DNA sequence: TGTGCCATCAAGGGGGCTAGCGGGAAGAGCACAGATACGCAGTATTTT. Its translation is CAIKGASGKSTDTQYF.

The sample holds a few counts of this clonotype. V usage is TRBV30 and J usage is TRBJ2-1; the D is unclear. V was clipped by 4 bases and J by 6 bases, with 19 bases between them. The CDR3 contains 15 residues. CDR1 is GTSNPN and CDR2 is SVGIG in the germline V gene (reference sequence). CDR3 in amino acids: CAWNFGDAATNEQFF. The CDR3 DNA is TGTGCCTGGAACTTCGGAGACGCCGCCACCAATGAGCAGTTCTTC.

The chain couples TRBV6-4 to TRBJ2-2; 9 positions agree with TRBD1. From germline, CDR1 is MRHNA and CDR2 SNTAGT. J gave up 7 bases and V 0 bases, and 9 bases lay outside the gene matches. This CDR3 contains 17 residues. CDR3 region: CASSDSAGQGIGGELFF. CDR3 in DNA: TGTGCCAGCAGTGACTCTGCGGGACAGGGTATCGGCGGGGAGCTGTTTTTT.